Described below is a single TCR beta chain sequence and its context. What it binds is not known. The data are from a study of T cells in Graves' hyperthyroidism and ophthalmopathy. Study-wide results and caveats: Expanded thyroid clonotypes (above 0.001) were mostly also found in blood.

Per the germline V gene, CDR1 is ENHRY and CDR2 is SYGVKD. V lost 0 bases, J lost 2 bases, and 14 bases lay in between. The CDR3 length is 17 residues. Uncontrolled infection, other autoimmune disease, pregnancy or lactation barred patients from enrollment. Diagnosing involved the use of clinical symptoms, serum thyroxine and TRAb, thyroid ultrasound and orbital computed tomography. Using RNA transcripts as the source, TCR beta CDR3 regions were amplified. The TCR CDR3 was amplified in a first-round RT-PCR using the HTBI primer set. TCRdb reanalysed the multiplex PCR reads using MiXCR and keeps one entry per CDR3 protein. The sample carries around 350,000 distinct CDR3 sequences, roughly 15% recorded once.

Sequencing input: blood. The source of this sequence is a woman aged 25 to 39 with Graves' ophthalmopathy. This chain connects TRBV10-3 to TRBJ1-5; weak D call: TRBD1 (6 bases). As DNA, the CDR3 is TGTGCCATCAGTGAGTCGATGGGGGGCCCAGGCAATCAGCCCCAGCATTTT. The encoded protein is CAISESMGGPGNQPQHF.